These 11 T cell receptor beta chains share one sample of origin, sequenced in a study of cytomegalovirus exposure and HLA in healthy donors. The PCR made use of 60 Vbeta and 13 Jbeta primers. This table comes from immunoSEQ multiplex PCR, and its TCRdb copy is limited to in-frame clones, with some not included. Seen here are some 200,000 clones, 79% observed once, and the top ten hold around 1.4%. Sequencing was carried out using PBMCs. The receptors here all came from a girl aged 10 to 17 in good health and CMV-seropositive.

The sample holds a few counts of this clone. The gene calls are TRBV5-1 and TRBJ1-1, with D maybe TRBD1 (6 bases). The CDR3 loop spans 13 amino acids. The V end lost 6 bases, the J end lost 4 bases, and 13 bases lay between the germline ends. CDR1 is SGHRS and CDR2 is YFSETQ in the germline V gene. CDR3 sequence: CASTYGGATEAFF. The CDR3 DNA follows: TGCGCCAGCACCTACGGGGGGGCCACTGAAGCTTTCTTT.

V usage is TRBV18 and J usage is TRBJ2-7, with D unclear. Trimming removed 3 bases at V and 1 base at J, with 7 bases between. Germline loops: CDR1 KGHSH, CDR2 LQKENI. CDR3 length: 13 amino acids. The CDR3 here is CASSPQRSYEQYF. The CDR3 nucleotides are TGTGCCAGCTCACCCCAGAGGTCCTACGAGCAGTACTTC.

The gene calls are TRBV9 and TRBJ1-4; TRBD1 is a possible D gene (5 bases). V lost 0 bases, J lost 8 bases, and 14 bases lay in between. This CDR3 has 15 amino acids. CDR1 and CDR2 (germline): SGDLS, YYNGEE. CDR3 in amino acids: CASSVEGLRSEKLFF. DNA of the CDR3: TGTGCCAGCAGCGTAGAGGGACTACGATCGGAAAAACTGTTTTTT.

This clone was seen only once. The CDR3 DNA reads as TGTGCCAGCACCGCGGGGGGTACAGATACGCAGTATTTT. This gives the protein CASTAGGTDTQYF. The chain links TRBV9 to TRBJ2-3; 8 positions agree with TRBD2. Germline V lookup: CDR1 SGDLS, CDR2 YYNGEE. The CDR3 contains 13 residues. Trimming took 6 bases from V and 3 from J; bases not matched to a gene: 3. The full variable domain, rest sourced from reference TRBV9 and TRBJ2-3, is DSGVTQTPKHLITATGQRVTLRCSPRSGDLSVYWYQQSLDQGLQFLIQYYNGEERAKGNILERFSAQQFPDLHSELNLSSLELGDSALYFCASTAGGTDTQYFGPGTRLTVL.

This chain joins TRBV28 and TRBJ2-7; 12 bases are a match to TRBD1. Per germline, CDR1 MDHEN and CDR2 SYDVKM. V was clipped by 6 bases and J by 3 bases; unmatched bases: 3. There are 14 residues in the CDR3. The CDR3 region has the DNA TGTGCCAGCAGGGGACAGGGGGCGCGCTACGAGCAGTACTTC. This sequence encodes CASRGQGARYEQYF.

The CDR3 DNA sequence: TGTGCCAGCAGCTCCGGGACAGGGGATGGCTACACCTTC. Encoded protein: CASSSGTGDGYTF. This rearrangement joins TRBV5-6 to TRBJ1-2; the match to TRBD1 covers 10 bases. Unmatched junction bases numbered 2, after V lost 3 bases and J lost 6 bases. The CDR3 spans 13 residues. CDR1 is SGHDT and CDR2 is YYEEEE in the germline V gene.

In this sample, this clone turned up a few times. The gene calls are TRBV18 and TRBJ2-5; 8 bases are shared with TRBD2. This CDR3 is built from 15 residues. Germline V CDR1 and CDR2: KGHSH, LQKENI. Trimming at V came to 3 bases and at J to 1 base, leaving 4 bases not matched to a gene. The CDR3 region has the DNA TGTGCCAGCTCACCCAGCGGGGGTGTCCAAGAGACCCAGTACTTC. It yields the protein CASSPSGGVQETQYF.

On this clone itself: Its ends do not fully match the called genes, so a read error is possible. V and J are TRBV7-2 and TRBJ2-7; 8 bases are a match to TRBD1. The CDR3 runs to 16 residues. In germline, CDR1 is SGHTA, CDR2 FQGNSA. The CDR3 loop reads CASSLARTGISYEQYF. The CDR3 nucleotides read TGTGCCAGCAGCCTAGCACGGACAGGGATTTCCTACGAGCAGTACTTC.

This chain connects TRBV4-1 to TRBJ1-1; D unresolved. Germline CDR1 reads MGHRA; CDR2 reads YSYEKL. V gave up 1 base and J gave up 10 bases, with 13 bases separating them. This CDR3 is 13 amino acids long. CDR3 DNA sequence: TGCGCCAGCAGCCAAGTCGCGGGCAGCCGAGCTTTCTTT. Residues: CASSQVAGSRAFF.

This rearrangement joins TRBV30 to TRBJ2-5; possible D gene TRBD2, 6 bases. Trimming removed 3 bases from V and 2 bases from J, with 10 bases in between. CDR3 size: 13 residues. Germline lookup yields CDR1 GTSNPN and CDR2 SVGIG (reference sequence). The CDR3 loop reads CAWSGRGQETQYF. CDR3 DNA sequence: TGTGCCTGGAGCGGGAGAGGGCAAGAGACCCAGTACTTC.

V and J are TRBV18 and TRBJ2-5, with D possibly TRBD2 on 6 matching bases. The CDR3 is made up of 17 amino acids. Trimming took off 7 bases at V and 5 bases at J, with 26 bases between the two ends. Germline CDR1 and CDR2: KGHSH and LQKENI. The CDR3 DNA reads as TGTGCCAGCTTAGACCATCCGGGCGGGGTTCGGGGGGAGACCCAGTACTTC. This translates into CASLDHPGGVRGETQYF.